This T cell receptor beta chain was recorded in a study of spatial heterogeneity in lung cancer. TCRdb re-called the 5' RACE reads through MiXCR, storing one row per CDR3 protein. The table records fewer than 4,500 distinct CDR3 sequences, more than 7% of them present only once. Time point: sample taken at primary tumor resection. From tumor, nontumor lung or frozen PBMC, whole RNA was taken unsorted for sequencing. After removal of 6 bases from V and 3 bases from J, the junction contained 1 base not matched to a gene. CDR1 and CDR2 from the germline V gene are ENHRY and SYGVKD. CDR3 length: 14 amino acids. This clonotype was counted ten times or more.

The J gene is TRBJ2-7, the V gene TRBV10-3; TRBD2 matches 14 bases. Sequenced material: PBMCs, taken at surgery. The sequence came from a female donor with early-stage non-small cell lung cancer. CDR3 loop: CAISGTSGSYEQYF. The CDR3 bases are TGTGCCATCAGCGGGACTAGCGGGAGCTACGAGCAGTACTTC.